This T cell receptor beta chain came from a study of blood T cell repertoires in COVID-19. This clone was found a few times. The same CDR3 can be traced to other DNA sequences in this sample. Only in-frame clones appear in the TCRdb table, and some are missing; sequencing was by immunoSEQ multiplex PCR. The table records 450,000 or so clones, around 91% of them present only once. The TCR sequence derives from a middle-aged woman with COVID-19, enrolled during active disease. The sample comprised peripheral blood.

This chain's CDR3 is CASSLNGNQPQHF. The CDR3 DNA reads TGCGCCAGCAGCTTAAACGGGAATCAGCCCCAGCATTTT. This chain links TRBV5-1 with TRBJ1-5; D unresolved. The CDR3 length is 13 residues. Germline V CDR1 and CDR2: SGHRS, YFSETQ. Trimming left V 2 bases short and J 4 bases short, with 7 bases between.